Presented here are 32 T cell receptor beta chains from one specimen sequenced in a study of T-cell reconstitution after alpha-beta-depleted transplantation in children. Preparation of the TCRbeta library involved a method that used unique molecular identifiers. TCRdb reanalysed the PCR reads using MiXCR and keeps one entry per CDR3 protein. Altogether some 500,000 distinct CDR3 sequences are present, approximately 32% being singletons, with the ten largest covering around 2.5%. The material was PBMCs from the stem cell graft donor, obtained from the stem cell graft. The receptor source for this set is a human donor who donated a stem cell graft to a child with aplastic anemia.

V and J are TRBV29-1 and TRBJ2-3; D is ambiguous. In germline, CDR1 is SQVTM, CDR2 ANQGSEA. This CDR3 spans 12 amino acids. V shed 7 bases and J shed 1 base, with 9 bases lying between them. CDR3 protein: CSAIDGTDTQYF. CDR3 DNA sequence: TGCAGCGCCATCGATGGCACAGATACGCAGTATTTT.

J is TRBJ2-7 and V is TRBV30, with unresolved D. Germline CDR1 and CDR2: GTSNPN and SVGIG (reference sequence). The CDR3 consists of 13 residues. V was cut by 0 bases and J by 8 bases, with 14 bases left in between. The CDR3 loop is CAWSVGPGKQQYF. Here the CDR3 DNA reads TGTGCCTGGAGTGTAGGCCCAGGCAAGCAGCAGTACTTC. Full variable domain (rest looked up from reference TRBV30 and TRBJ2-7): SQTIHQWPATLVQPVGSPLSLECTVEGTSNPNLYWYRQAAGRGLQLLFYSVGIGQISSEVPQNLSASRPQDRQFILSSKKLLLSDSGFYLCAWSVGPGKQQYFGPGTRLTVT.

This clonotype was counted once. The rearrangement uses TRBV9 and TRBJ1-3; D remains unclear. The germline CDR1 and CDR2 sequences are SGDLS and YYNGEE. The CDR3 spans 15 residues. Trimming took off 4 bases at V and 6 bases at J, with 17 bases between the two ends. The CDR3 protein is CASSSFGFSINTIYF. The DNA for the CDR3 is TGTGCCAGCAGCTCGTTCGGATTTTCGATAAACACCATATATTTT.

This clonotype appeared a few times. CDR3: CASSISGRFGDTQYF. The CDR3 DNA is TGTGCCAGCAGTATTAGCGGGAGGTTTGGAGATACGCAGTATTTT. The rearrangement uses TRBV12-3 or TRBV12-4 and TRBJ2-3, with 10 bases fitting TRBD2. The CDR3 contains 15 residues. V was pared by 5 bases and J by 5 bases, with 7 bases of the junction left unmatched.

This clonotype showed up just a few times. V gene TRBV4-1 combines with J gene TRBJ2-3; 10 bases match TRBD1. The length of the CDR3 is 17 residues. CDR1 and CDR2 from the germline V gene are MGHRA and YSYEKL. The ends lost 4 bases at V and 6 bases at J; junction bases unmatched: 13. This CDR3 reads CASSPEDRGGYTDTQYF. The CDR3 nucleotides are TGCGCCAGCAGCCCAGAGGACAGGGGGGGATATACGGATACGCAGTATTTT.

The chain uses TRBV6-2 or TRBV6-3 and TRBJ2-6; possible D gene TRBD1, 6 bases. V dropped 1 base and J dropped 0 bases, with 22 bases sitting between them. The CDR3 length is 21 residues. Germline loops: CDR1 MNHEY, CDR2 SVGEGT. In DNA, the CDR3 is TGTGCCAGCAGTTACTTTACCGGGCCAGGGGCCTTAAGCTCTGGGGCCAACGTCCTGACTTTC. Translating it yields CASSYFTGPGALSSGANVLTF.

The chain is built from TRBV4-3 and TRBJ1-2; a weak D match, TRBD1 (6 bases). CDR3 length: 17 amino acids. With 0 bases removed from V and 7 bases from J, the gap between germline ends came to 21 bases. Germline V gene data show CDR1 as LGHNA and CDR2 as YSLEER. CDR3 sequence (DNA): TGCGCCAGCAGCCAAGATCCGGGGACACCCCAGAGCGTTGGCTACACCTTC. It yields the protein CASSQDPGTPQSVGYTF.

In its sample, this clonotype was seen a few times. V and J are TRBV27 and TRBJ1-6, with D maybe TRBD1 (6 bases). The CDR3 is 14 residues long. The germline gives CDR1 MNHEY, CDR2 SMNVEV (reference sequence). Trimming took 6 bases from V and 10 from J, leaving 16 bases between them. This CDR3 is CASRTGSTGSPLHF. As DNA, the CDR3 is TGTGCCAGCAGAACTGGGTCTACAGGGTCACCCCTCCACTTT.

This clonotype was detected only a few times. The V gene is TRBV29-1, the J gene TRBJ1-1, with D unresolved. CDR1 is SQVTM and CDR2 is ANQGSEA in the germline V gene. Trimming pared 5 bases from V and 1 base from J, leaving 11 bases between. This CDR3 has 13 residues. The CDR3 spells CSVWRGSNTEAFF. The CDR3 DNA sequence: TGCAGCGTTTGGAGAGGGTCGAACACTGAAGCTTTCTTT. The full variable domain, rest sourced from reference TRBV29-1 and TRBJ1-1, is SAVISQKPSRDICQRGTSLTIQCQVDSQVTMMFWYRQQPGQSLTLIATANQGSEATYESGFVIDKFPISRPNLTFSTLTVSNMSPEDSSIYLCSVWRGSNTEAFFGQGTRLTVV.

This clonotype has more than one count but fewer than ten. This chain links TRBV9 with TRBJ1-1; TRBD1 matches 7 bases. CDR3 length equals 16 residues. V gave up 0 bases and J gave up 5 bases; unmatched junction bases: 10. The germline V gene has CDR1 SGDLS and CDR2 YYNGEE. For the CDR3, the DNA is TGTGCCAGCAGCGTAGCATCCGACAGGGTGGTTACTGAAGCTTTCTTT. Residues: CASSVASDRVVTEAFF.

This clonotype showed up many times. This chain uses TRBV29-1 with TRBJ2-1; D is unclear. The CDR3 has 11 amino acids. The germline V gene encodes CDR1 SQVTM and CDR2 ANQGSEA. V shed 2 bases and J shed 4 bases, with 3 bases lying between them. The CDR3 loop is CSVEYYNEQFF. CDR3 coding DNA: TGCAGCGTTGAATATTACAATGAGCAGTTCTTC.

This clonotype was counted a few times. At one of its ends the junction is not consistent with the germline gene, which may arise from a read error. This chain links TRBV7-2 with TRBJ1-2, with a possible D match to TRBD1 (5 bases). Germline V gives CDR1 SGHTA, CDR2 FQGNSA. The CDR3 length is 13 residues. This chain's CDR3 is CASSSKGPGQSIF. For the CDR3, the DNA is TGTGCCAGCAGCTCAAAAGGACCGGGGCAGAGCATATTC.

This clonotype was observed once. The chain links TRBV19 to TRBJ2-1; D perhaps matches TRBD2 (6 bases). V lost 3 bases to trimming and J lost 4 bases, with 10 bases between them. CDR3 length: 14 residues. The germline V gene has CDR1 LNHDA and CDR2 SQIVND (reference sequence). The CDR3 loop is CASSIRREYNEQFF. The CDR3, as DNA: TGTGCCAGTAGTATCCGGAGGGAGTACAATGAGCAGTTCTTC.

CDR3 residues: CASSESTSGRSTGELFF. The CDR3 DNA reads TGTGCCAGCAGTGAGTCAACTAGCGGGAGAAGCACCGGGGAGCTGTTTTTT. The chain has TRBV6-4 and TRBJ2-2; 11 nucleotides agree with TRBD2. The CDR3 runs to 17 residues. Germline V gene sequence: CDR1 MRHNA, CDR2 SNTAGT. The ends lost 3 bases at V and 4 bases at J; junction bases unmatched: 7.

The rearrangement uses TRBV5-1 and TRBJ1-5; 8 bases map to TRBD1. CDR1 is SGHRS, CDR2 YFSETQ, per germline. The CDR3 spans 17 residues. The J segment lost 3 bases and the V segment lost 0 bases, leaving 8 bases of the junction unmatched. CDR3 bases: TGCGCCAGCAGCTTGGATCCCGGGACAGGCCTCAATCAGCCCCAGCATTTT. Protein product: CASSLDPGTGLNQPQHF. The full variable domain, rest sourced from reference TRBV5-1 and TRBJ1-5, is KAGVTQTPRYLIKTRGQQVTLSCSPISGHRSVSWYQQTPGQGLQFLFEYFSETQRNKGNFPGRFSGRQFSNSRSEMNVSTLELGDSALYLCASSLDPGTGLNQPQHFGDGTRLSIL.

This clonotype was detected a few times. This chain uses TRBV29-1 with TRBJ2-6; D remains ambiguous. Trimming took 3 bases from V and 0 from J, leaving 12 bases between them. This CDR3 region has 16 residues. The germline CDR1 and CDR2 sequences are SQVTM and ANQGSEA. The CDR3 nucleotides read TGCAGCGTTGACGGGCAGGCAAGCTCTGGGGCCAACGTCCTGACTTTC. This codes for CSVDGQASSGANVLTF. The variable domain in full, with the rest retrieved from reference TRBV29-1 and TRBJ2-6, is SAVISQKPSRDICQRGTSLTIQCQVDSQVTMMFWYRQQPGQSLTLIATANQGSEATYESGFVIDKFPISRPNLTFSTLTVSNMSPEDSSIYLCSVDGQASSGANVLTFGAGSRLTVL.

The rearrangement uses TRBV24-1 and TRBJ2-1; 8 bases match TRBD2. Germline loops: CDR1 KGHDR, CDR2 SFDVKD. V lost 9 bases, J lost 7 bases, and 10 bases stayed unmatched. The CDR3 runs to 14 residues. CDR3 amino acids: CATHGRVYRNEQFF. In nucleotides, the CDR3 is TGTGCCACCCACGGGAGGGTATATCGTAATGAGCAGTTCTTC.

The gene calls are TRBV6-2 or TRBV6-3 and TRBJ1-1; D gene ambiguous. Trimming removed 0 bases at V and 0 bases at J, with 2 bases between. This CDR3 region has 13 residues. CDR1 and CDR2 (germline): MNHEY, SVGEGT. This CDR3 is CASSYSLNTEAFF. The CDR3 DNA sequence: TGTGCCAGCAGTTACTCGTTGAACACTGAAGCTTTCTTT.

This clonotype was seen more than once but under ten times. The rearrangement links TRBV6-1 to TRBJ2-7, with TRBD1 identical over 7 bases. J gave up 0 bases and V 7 bases, and 9 bases lay outside the gene matches. Germline CDR1 and CDR2: MNHNS and SASEGT. The CDR3 is 15 residues long. CDR3: CASTTLGTASYEQYF. As DNA, the CDR3 is TGTGCCAGCACGACTCTAGGGACAGCCTCCTACGAGCAGTACTTC.

The J gene is TRBJ1-1, the V gene TRBV4-2, with 7 positions matching TRBD1. Germline assignment: CDR1 LGHNA and CDR2 YNFKEQ. With V trimmed by 1 base and J by 0 bases, 2 bases remained unmatched. The CDR3 is 15 residues long. The CDR3 here is CASSQAGTVNTEAFF. The CDR3 DNA reads TGTGCCAGCAGCCAAGCCGGGACAGTGAACACTGAAGCTTTCTTT.

There are a few counts of this clonotype. This chain links TRBV7-3 with TRBJ2-3; D possibly corresponds to TRBD2 (6 bases). The CDR3 sequence is 15 residues long. Trimming pared 0 bases from V and 2 bases from J, leaving 9 bases between. Germline V CDR1 and CDR2: SGHTA, FQGTGA. CDR3 protein: CASSLTREPTDTQYF. CDR3 sequence (DNA): TGTGCCAGCAGCTTAACCCGGGAGCCCACAGATACGCAGTATTTT.

A few counts support this clonotype. The chain recombines TRBV6-1 with TRBJ1-2; D is uncertain. The CDR3 is made up of 13 amino acids. With 2 bases removed from V and 4 bases from J, the gap between germline ends came to 8 bases. Germline CDR1 reads MNHNS; CDR2 reads SASEGT. The CDR3 DNA reads as TGTGCCAGCAGTGAAACATTGGGCTATGGCTACACCTTC. Protein sequence: CASSETLGYGYTF.

The chain employs TRBV4-1 and TRBJ2-7; D unclear. Germline CDR1 is MGHRA and CDR2 is YSYEKL. The CDR3 length is 16 residues. Trimming stripped 0 bases from V and 0 bases from J, with 12 bases between. The CDR3 region has the DNA TGCGCCAGCAGCCAAGATATTGTGGGATTCTCCTACGAGCAGTACGTC. It specifies CASSQDIVGFSYEQYV.

V gene TRBV28 combines with J gene TRBJ2-7, with 12 bases aligning to TRBD2. The length of the CDR3 is 17 residues. V lost 4 bases, J lost 1 base, and 8 bases stayed unmatched. Germline loops: CDR1 MDHEN, CDR2 SYDVKM. The CDR3 DNA follows: TGTGCCAGCAGTTCTCCTGGACTAGCGGGACGATCCTACGAGCAGTACTTC. It is translated as CASSSPGLAGRSYEQYF.

This clonotype occurred a few times. The V gene is TRBV12-3 or TRBV12-4, the J gene TRBJ2-1; TRBD2 aligns across 8 bases. Germline trimming cut 8 bases from V and 8 bases from J; bases unmatched to any gene: 8. The CDR3 has 13 residues. The CDR3 DNA is TGTGCCAGCTCCGGCGGGAGGTGGGATGAGCAGTTCTTC. The encoded protein is CASSGGRWDEQFF.

This clonotype has just a few counts. This sequence joins TRBV29-1 and TRBJ2-3; the match to TRBD1 covers 7 bases. The germline V gene has CDR1 SQVTM and CDR2 ANQGSEA. The V and J ends lost 3 bases and 6 bases, in that order; junction bases with no gene match: 15. CDR3 length: 16 amino acids. CDR3 in DNA: TGCAGCGTTGACATACGGATCGGACAGGACTCCGATACGCAGTATTTT. Translation: CSVDIRIGQDSDTQYF.

The chain uses TRBV5-1 and TRBJ2-5, with D possibly being TRBD1 (6 bases). Looked up from germline, CDR1 is SGHRS and CDR2 is YFSETQ. The CDR3 extends over 16 amino acids. The germline V and J ends were trimmed by 4 bases and 5 bases, with 21 bases remaining between them. This CDR3 reads CASSETQGRGGETQYF. In nucleotides, the CDR3 is TGCGCCAGCAGCGAGACACAGGGAAGAGGCGGGGAGACCCAGTACTTC. Full variable domain (rest looked up from reference TRBV5-1 and TRBJ2-5): KAGVTQTPRYLIKTRGQQVTLSCSPISGHRSVSWYQQTPGQGLQFLFEYFSETQRNKGNFPGRFSGRQFSNSRSEMNVSTLELGDSALYLCASSETQGRGGETQYFGPGTRLLVL.

This clonotype occurred a few times. The chain has TRBV5-1 and TRBJ2-7; unclear D gene. Germline V CDR1 and CDR2: SGHRS, YFSETQ. CDR3 length: 13 amino acids. V lost 4 bases, J lost 7 bases, and 15 bases lay in between. For the CDR3, the DNA is TGCGCCAGCAGCCCATATGGGCTGGGTGAGCAGTACGTC. Translated, it gives CASSPYGLGEQYV.

This clonotype was found many times. V is TRBV18 and J is TRBJ1-1; TRBD1 is a possible D gene (6 bases). CDR3 size: 13 residues. The V gene lost 6 bases and the J gene lost 1 base, with 9 bases spanning the gap. CDR1 and CDR2 (germline): KGHSH, LQKENI. As DNA, the CDR3 is TGTGCCAGCTCTAAGGACAGGAACACTGAAGCTTTCTTT. Translation gives CASSKDRNTEAFF.

The rearrangement uses TRBV5-1 and TRBJ2-1; 10 bases line up with TRBD2. This CDR3 is built from 15 residues. J was trimmed by 15 bases and V by 0 bases; bases with no gene match: 12. Germline lookup yields CDR1 SGHRS and CDR2 YFSETQ. CDR3 in amino acids: CASSLVSSGSLRRFF. The DNA of the CDR3 is TGCGCCAGCAGCTTGGTGTCTAGCGGGAGTTTAAGGCGGTTCTTC.

This sequence joins TRBV11-1 and TRBJ2-1; D unclear. V was cut by 6 bases and J by 5 bases, with 11 bases left in between. Germline assignment: CDR1 SGHAT and CDR2 FQDESV (reference sequence). The CDR3 covers 13 residues. CDR3 sequence: CASRRNADNEQFF. CDR3 sequence (DNA): TGTGCCAGCAGACGAAACGCAGACAATGAGCAGTTCTTC.

The CDR3 DNA reads TGCGCCAGCAGCTTTCTAGCGGACAATGAGCAGTTCTTC. Its protein product is CASSFLADNEQFF. The V call is TRBV5-1, the J call TRBJ2-1; 7 positions match TRBD2. Germline V gene sequence: CDR1 SGHRS, CDR2 YFSETQ. The V segment lost 2 bases and the J segment 5 bases; nucleotides outside the gene matches: 1. The CDR3 spans 13 residues.